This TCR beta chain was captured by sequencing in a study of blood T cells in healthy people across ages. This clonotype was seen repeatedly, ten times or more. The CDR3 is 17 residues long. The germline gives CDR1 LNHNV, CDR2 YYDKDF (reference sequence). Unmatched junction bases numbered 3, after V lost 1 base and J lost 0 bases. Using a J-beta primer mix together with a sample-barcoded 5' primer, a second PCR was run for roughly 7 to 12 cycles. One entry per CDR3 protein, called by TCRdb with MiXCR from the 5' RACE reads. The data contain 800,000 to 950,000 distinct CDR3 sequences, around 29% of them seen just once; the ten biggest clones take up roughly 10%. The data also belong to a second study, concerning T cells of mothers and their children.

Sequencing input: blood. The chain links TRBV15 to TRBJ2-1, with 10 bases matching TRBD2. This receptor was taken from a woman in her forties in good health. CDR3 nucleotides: TGTGCCACCAGCAGAGGGACTAGCGGTGGCTCCTACAATGAGCAGTTCTTC. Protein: CATSRGTSGGSYNEQFF.